The 11 T cell receptor beta chains below were found in one sample sequenced in a study of PD-1 blockade in classical Hodgkin lymphoma. As to time point: cycle 4 day 1 (C4D1), after 6 weeks of nivolumab. Every patient had relapsed following autologous stem cell transplantation, and cohorts differed in brentuximab vedotin exposure. TCRdb keeps only in-frame clones here, not all; method: immunoSEQ multiplex PCR. The sample contains 20,000 or so clones, 80% of which appear only once. Sequences were derived from peripheral blood mononuclear cells (PBMCs), sampled before the fourth cycle of nivolumab. Receptors originate from a human donor with classical Hodgkin lymphoma.

This chain uses TRBV5-4 with TRBJ1-1; D gene uncertain. The CDR3 is made up of 14 amino acids. Germline loops: CDR1 SGHNT, CDR2 YYREEE (reference sequence). V was shortened by 2 bases and J by 2 bases, with 10 bases between the two germline ends. CDR3 sequence (DNA): TGTGCCAGCAGCTTTGGCCGGTCTAACACTGAAGCTTTCTTT. Translating it yields CASSFGRSNTEAFF.

V is TRBV5-6 and J is TRBJ1-6; D remains unclear. With 0 bases removed from V and 1 base from J, the gap between germline ends came to 5 bases. CDR3 length: 15 residues. From germline, CDR1 is SGHDT and CDR2 YYEEEE. CDR3 sequence reads: CASSLVGSYNSPLHF. The CDR3 coding sequence is TGTGCCAGCAGCTTGGTTGGGTCCTATAATTCACCCCTCCACTTT.

This chain connects TRBV6-6 to TRBJ2-3; 7 bases match TRBD2. V gave up 5 bases and J gave up 2 bases; unmatched junction bases: 4. Germline-derived CDR1 and CDR2 are MNHNY and SVGAGI (reference sequence). The CDR3 covers 14 residues. The DNA for the CDR3 is TGTGCCAGCAGTGACGGGGGGTCCACAGATACGCAGTATTTT. It is translated as CASSDGGSTDTQYF.

The J gene is TRBJ2-2, the V gene TRBV7-6; 10 nucleotides align to TRBD1. The CDR3 spans 15 residues. The germline CDR1 and CDR2 sequences are SGHVS and FNYEAQ. The V segment lost 5 bases and the J segment 7 bases; nucleotides outside the gene matches: 7. CDR3 protein: CASSKRQGAGGELFF. The CDR3 DNA reads as TGTGCCAGCAGCAAAAGACAGGGGGCAGGCGGGGAGCTGTTTTTT.

This clone has only a few counts. This chain links TRBV27 with TRBJ1-6, with 7 bases matching TRBD1. The CDR3 runs 15 residues. Germline CDR1 is MNHEY and CDR2 is SMNVEV (reference sequence). V gave up 5 bases and J gave up 4 bases; unmatched junction bases: 5. CDR3 coding DNA: TGTGCCAGCAGTACCCCGGGACAGTATAATTCACCCCTCCACTTT. Encoded protein: CASSTPGQYNSPLHF.

Written as DNA, the CDR3 is TGTGCCAGCTCCGGGACGGAAGAGACCCAGTACTTC. This encodes CASSGTEETQYF. The rearrangement uses TRBV25-1 and TRBJ2-5; D is perhaps TRBD1 or TRBD2 (5 bases each). Trimming took 8 bases from V and 3 from J, leaving 10 bases between them. Per germline, CDR1 MGHDK and CDR2 SYGVNS. The CDR3 has 12 residues.

The V and J genes are TRBV11-3 and TRBJ1-1; TRBD1 might be the D (5 bases). There are 14 residues in the CDR3. The germline V gene has CDR1 SGHNT and CDR2 YENEEA. The V end was cut by 2 bases, the J end by 1 base, with 8 bases between. The chain's CDR3 is CASSLRGENTEAFF. The CDR3 bases are TGTGCCAGCAGCTTAAGGGGAGAGAACACTGAAGCTTTCTTT.

J is TRBJ1-4 and V is TRBV7-9; TRBD1 might be the D (6 bases). Germline V gene data show CDR1 as SEHNR and CDR2 as FQNEAQ (reference sequence). Trimming took off 4 bases at V and 5 bases at J, with 14 bases between the two ends. This CDR3 is 15 amino acids long. The CDR3 reads CASSSWTDPNEKLFF. In DNA, the CDR3 is TGTGCCAGCAGCTCCTGGACAGATCCAAATGAAAAACTGTTTTTT.

The gene calls are TRBV15 and TRBJ2-4, with TRBD1 as a possible D gene (5 bases). Trimming stripped 1 base from V and 0 bases from J, with 10 bases between. This CDR3 region has 16 residues. The V gene's germline CDR1 is LNHNV and CDR2 YYDKDF (reference sequence). CDR3: CATSRGQLLAKNIQYF. Here the CDR3 DNA reads TGTGCCACCAGCAGAGGACAGCTACTAGCCAAAAACATTCAGTACTTC. Drawing the rest from reference TRBV15 and TRBJ2-4, the complete variable domain is DAMVIQNPRYQVTQFGKPVTLSCSQTLNHNVMYWYQQKSSQAPKLLFHYYDKDFNNEADTPDNFQSRRPNTSFCFLDIRSPGLGDTAMYLCATSRGQLLAKNIQYFGAGTRLSVL.

The CDR3 region is CASSLNQGLAGEYYEQYV. The CDR3, as DNA: TGTGCCAGCAGCTTGAATCAGGGACTAGCGGGAGAATACTACGAGCAGTACGTC. This chain joins TRBV5-4 and TRBJ2-7; 14 nucleotides agree with TRBD2. Germline V gives CDR1 SGHNT, CDR2 YYREEE (reference sequence). V was pared by 1 base and J by 3 bases, with 9 bases of the junction left unmatched. The length of the CDR3 is 18 residues.

The CDR3: CAWSVVAVAGSSYNSPLHF. The CDR3 DNA reads as TGTGCCTGGAGTGTAGTGGCGGTGGCAGGGAGCTCCTATAATTCACCCCTCCACTTT. The rearrangement links TRBV30 to TRBJ1-6, with D possibly matching TRBD1 (5 bases). CDR3 size: 19 residues. The V and J ends lost 0 bases and 0 bases respectively, with 18 bases between them. Germline V gene data show CDR1 as GTSNPN and CDR2 as SVGIG (reference sequence).